The 25 T cell receptor beta chains given below trace back to one sample, sequenced in a study of blood T cell repertoires in COVID-19. Profiling relied on immunoSEQ multiplex PCR, and the TCRdb table lists in-frame clones only, not all of them. Here the sample spans roughly 190,000 clones, 85% to 95% being singletons. Sequenced: peripheral blood. Receptors were obtained from a man in his thirties or forties with COVID-19, enrolled during active disease.

The rearrangement links TRBV11-3 to TRBJ2-1; 14 bases align to TRBD2. Germline-derived CDR1 and CDR2 are SGHNT and YENEEA. Trimming took 4 bases from V and 14 from J; bases not matched to a gene: 4. This CDR3 has 13 amino acids. The CDR3 protein is CASSSTSGGAEFF. Written as DNA, the CDR3 is TGTGCCAGCAGCTCGACTAGCGGGGGGGCGGAGTTCTTC.

J is TRBJ2-5 and V is TRBV18, with TRBD1 identical over 7 bases. The CDR3 spans 14 residues. V was clipped by 4 bases and J by 2 bases; unmatched bases: 4. CDR1 and CDR2 from the germline V gene are KGHSH and LQKENI. The DNA for the CDR3 is TGTGCCAGCTCACAGAACAGGGGTCAAGAGACCCAGTACTTC. This gives the protein CASSQNRGQETQYF.

Here the CDR3 DNA reads TGTGCCAGCAGCCTCCGGACAGGGGAAATGATCGCCATATATTTT. Its protein is CASSLRTGEMIAIYF. The V call is TRBV7-2, the J call TRBJ1-3; 9 nucleotides match TRBD1. Germline CDR1 reads SGHTA; CDR2 reads FQGNSA. The CDR3 has 15 residues. V gave up 5 bases and J gave up 11 bases; unmatched junction bases: 13.

The rearrangement uses TRBV30 and TRBJ2-7; weak D call: TRBD1 (5 bases). This CDR3 region has 12 residues. The V gene lost 2 bases and the J gene lost 4 bases, with 9 bases spanning the gap. CDR1 is GTSNPN and CDR2 is SVGIG in the germline V gene (reference sequence). The CDR3 sequence is CAWSSAGYEQYF. The CDR3 DNA reads TGTGCCTGGAGTTCCGCAGGGTACGAGCAGTACTTC.

This clone has only one observation. The chain joins TRBV5-6 to TRBJ1-5, with D maybe TRBD1 (6 bases). Germline loops: CDR1 SGHDT, CDR2 YYEEEE. Trimming took off 0 bases at V and 0 bases at J, with 13 bases between the two ends. CDR3 length: 17 residues. CDR3 amino acids: CASSLGPTGHSNQPQHF. The DNA of the CDR3 is TGTGCCAGCAGCTTGGGACCGACAGGCCATAGCAATCAGCCCCAGCATTTT.

V gene TRBV4-2 combines with J gene TRBJ1-1; 8 bases are a match to TRBD1. Germline CDR1 and CDR2: LGHNA and YNFKEQ. J was trimmed by 10 bases and V by 0 bases; bases with no gene match: 10. CDR3 length: 15 residues. CDR3: CASSQDMAGGPPAFF. The DNA for the CDR3 is TGTGCCAGCAGCCAAGATATGGCAGGGGGCCCCCCAGCTTTCTTT.

The chain couples TRBV28 to TRBJ2-1; 13 nucleotides line up with TRBD2. V lost 5 bases to trimming and J lost 6 bases; unmatched junction nucleotides: 7. The CDR3 spans 16 residues. CDR1 is MDHEN, CDR2 SYDVKM, per germline. CDR3 amino acids: CASSGLGTSGVNEQFF. The CDR3 DNA is TGTGCCAGCAGTGGACTCGGGACTAGCGGGGTCAATGAGCAGTTCTTC.

This chain links TRBV30 with TRBJ1-5; possibly TRBD1 for D (5 bases). The CDR3 totals 14 residues. Germline V CDR1 and CDR2: GTSNPN, SVGIG (reference sequence). The germline V and J ends were trimmed by 4 bases and 5 bases, with 15 bases remaining between them. DNA of the CDR3: TGTGCCTGGAAGGGGCAGGATCCCTATCAGCCCCAGCATTTT. Protein: CAWKGQDPYQPQHF. Drawing the rest from reference TRBV30 and TRBJ1-5, the complete variable domain is SQTIHQWPATLVQPVGSPLSLECTVEGTSNPNLYWYRQAAGRGLQLLFYSVGIGQISSEVPQNLSASRPQDRQFILSSKKLLLSDSGFYLCAWKGQDPYQPQHFGDGTRLSIL.

This chain uses TRBV6-1 with TRBJ2-2; a possible D gene is TRBD1 (5 bases). V lost 3 bases to trimming and J lost 3 bases, with 8 bases between them. This CDR3 comprises 14 residues. The germline gives CDR1 MNHNS, CDR2 SASEGT. As DNA, the CDR3 is TGTGCCAGCAGTGACACAGGAGACACCGGGGAGCTGTTTTTT. As protein: CASSDTGDTGELFF.

The V and J genes are TRBV3-1 (or the pseudogene TRBV3-2) and TRBJ2-2, with 7 bases fitting TRBD1. Looked up from germline, CDR1 is LGHDT and CDR2 is YNNKEL (reference sequence). CDR3 size: 16 residues. V gave up 1 base and J gave up 3 bases; unmatched junction bases: 5. This CDR3 reads CASSQGTGVYTGELFF. CDR3 sequence (DNA): TGTGCCAGCAGCCAAGGCACAGGGGTTTACACCGGGGAGCTGTTTTTT.

This chain connects TRBV6-6 to TRBJ1-2; D gene ambiguous. Germline values: CDR1 MNHNY, CDR2 SVGAGI (reference sequence). The CDR3 loop spans 13 amino acids. V lost 7 bases to trimming and J lost 1 base, with 10 bases between them. The CDR3 nucleotides read TGTGCCAGCACCGAACTCTATAACTATGGCTACACCTTC. Translated: CASTELYNYGYTF.

This rearrangement joins TRBV7-6 to TRBJ2-5; D gene ambiguous. The V and J ends lost 0 bases and 5 bases respectively, with 7 bases between them. The CDR3 contains 13 residues. Germline V lookup: CDR1 SGHVS, CDR2 FNYEAQ. The DNA for the CDR3 is TGTGCCAGCAGCTTAGCGCCGCGGGAGACCCAGTACTTC. Its translation: CASSLAPRETQYF.

This chain connects TRBV6-1 to TRBJ1-1, with TRBD1 as a possible D gene (6 bases). The CDR3 is 16 amino acids. The germline gives CDR1 MNHNS, CDR2 SASEGT. V was clipped by 2 bases and J by 1 base, with 14 bases between them. DNA for the CDR3: TGTGCCAGCAGTGAACTTATCGGACAGCGGAACACTGAAGCTTTCTTT. Translating gives CASSELIGQRNTEAFF.

J is TRBJ2-5 and V is TRBV23-1, with D maybe TRBD1 (6 bases). TRBV23-1 is an ORF, with its function uncertain. The CDR3 contains 13 residues. V shed 6 bases and J shed 3 bases, with 11 bases lying between them. The CDR3 sequence is CASRDEGEETQYF. The CDR3 DNA sequence: TGCGCCAGCAGGGACGAGGGGGAAGAGACCCAGTACTTC.

The rearrangement uses TRBV5-1 and TRBJ1-1, with TRBD1 as a possible D gene (5 bases). There are 16 residues in the CDR3. Germline V gene lookup returns CDR1 SGHRS and CDR2 YFSETQ. V was trimmed by 0 bases and J by 6 bases, leaving 18 bases between them. Here the CDR3 DNA reads TGCGCCAGCAGCTTGGAAGGGGCGGACCGAAGGGCTGAAGCTTTCTTT. It is translated as CASSLEGADRRAEAFF.

A few counts support this clone. The chain combines TRBV29-1 with TRBJ1-5; 7 nucleotides match TRBD1. V lost 6 bases to trimming and J lost 4 bases; unmatched junction nucleotides: 6. The V gene's germline CDR1 is SQVTM and CDR2 ANQGSEA. There are 13 residues in the CDR3. CDR3 sequence reads: CSVGQARNQPQHF. CDR3 coding DNA: TGCAGCGTCGGACAGGCAAGAAATCAGCCCCAGCATTTT. Looking up the rest from reference TRBV29-1 and TRBJ1-5 gives the full variable domain: SAVISQKPSRDICQRGTSLTIQCQVDSQVTMMFWYRQQPGQSLTLIATANQGSEATYESGFVIDKFPISRPNLTFSTLTVSNMSPEDSSIYLCSVGQARNQPQHFGDGTRLSIL.

This chain connects TRBV29-1 to TRBJ1-2, with D hard to call. Trimming left V 7 bases short and J 3 bases short, with 12 bases between. This CDR3 is built from 12 residues. CDR1 and CDR2 from the germline V gene are SQVTM and ANQGSEA. The CDR3 region is CSGEWQDYGYTF. The CDR3, as DNA: TGCAGCGGAGAATGGCAGGACTATGGCTACACCTTC.

This chain connects TRBV30 to TRBJ1-5; D remains ambiguous. There are 13 residues in the CDR3. Germline CDR1 GTSNPN, CDR2 SVGIG (reference sequence). V lost 4 bases and J lost 2, with 9 bases in between. DNA for the CDR3: TGTGCCTGGACTGTGGGCCGCAATCAGCCCCAGCATTTT. Protein product: CAWTVGRNQPQHF.

This chain links TRBV11-3 with TRBJ1-3; D remains unclear. Germline-derived CDR1 and CDR2 are SGHNT and YENEEA. CDR3 length equals 13 residues. The V end lost 10 bases, the J end lost 9 bases, and 19 bases lay between the germline ends. CDR3 bases: TGTGCCACCAACGGTTGCCAGGATGGCACCATATATTTT. Encoded protein: CATNGCQDGTIYF. The complete variable domain, with remaining parts taken from reference TRBV11-3 and TRBJ1-3, reads EAGVVQSPRYKIIEKKQPVAFWCNPISGHNTLYWYLQNLGQGPELLIRYENEEAVDDSQLPKDRFSAERLKGVDSTLKIQPAELGDSAVYLCATNGCQDGTIYFGEGSWLTVV.

The V call is TRBV5-1, the J call TRBJ2-5; 9 positions match TRBD1. Per the germline V gene, CDR1 is SGHRS and CDR2 is YFSETQ. The CDR3 is 16 residues long. Trimming took 5 bases from V and 1 from J; bases not matched to a gene: 9. The CDR3 sequence: CASSLGQGMVQETQYF. The CDR3 bases are TGCGCCAGCAGTCTAGGACAGGGGATGGTCCAAGAGACCCAGTACTTC.

The chain combines TRBV5-4 with TRBJ2-7; D possibly corresponds to TRBD1 (5 bases). The germline CDR1 and CDR2 sequences are SGHNT and YYREEE (reference sequence). The length of the CDR3 is 17 residues. Trimming removed 4 bases at V and 0 bases at J, with 20 bases between. CDR3 bases: TGTGCCAGCAGCCACAGAGCAAGGGGTCGGAGCTCCTACGAGCAGTACTTC. It codes for CASSHRARGRSSYEQYF.

The chain carries TRBV2 and TRBJ1-6, with D tentatively TRBD1 (5 bases). The CDR3 sequence is 14 residues long. V lost 7 bases and J 7 bases, leaving 14 bases between the germline ends. Germline values: CDR1 SNHLY, CDR2 FYNNEI. The CDR3, as DNA: TGTGCCAGCACTATGGACACTTACAATTCACCCCTCCACTTT. Translation gives CASTMDTYNSPLHF.

The chain combines TRBV7-2 with TRBJ1-2; TRBD1 is a possible D gene (6 bases). Germline assignment: CDR1 SGHTA and CDR2 FQGNSA. V dropped 5 bases and J dropped 9 bases, with 19 bases sitting between them. The CDR3 runs to 14 residues. This chain's CDR3 is CASSPRGEKSSYTF. The CDR3 region has the DNA TGTGCCAGCAGCCCCAGGGGCGAAAAGTCAAGCTACACCTTC.

The CDR3 is CASSASGSYEQYF. For the CDR3, the DNA is TGTGCCAGCAGCGCTAGCGGGAGCTACGAGCAGTACTTC. The chain has TRBV9 and TRBJ2-7, with 10 positions matching TRBD2. The CDR3 totals 13 residues. Germline V gene lookup returns CDR1 SGDLS and CDR2 YYNGEE. Trimming at V came to 3 bases and at J to 3 bases, leaving 0 bases not matched to a gene.

V and J are TRBV2 and TRBJ1-5, with D perhaps matching TRBD1 (6 bases). Deletions cut 0 bases from V and 7 bases from J, with 19 bases between. This CDR3 region has 17 residues. Germline V lookup: CDR1 SNHLY, CDR2 FYNNEI. The CDR3 protein is CASSEALLGGEGQPQHF. As DNA, the CDR3 is TGTGCCAGCAGTGAAGCGCTTCTAGGGGGAGAGGGCCAGCCCCAGCATTTT.